These 22 T cell receptor beta chains originate from one sample sequenced in a study of T cell responses to AZD1222 COVID-19 vaccine. Method: immunoSEQ multiplex PCR; TCRdb's copy keeps in-frame clones and lacks some. The sample includes 100,000 to 150,000 clones, roughly 91% seen only once; the top ten take about 4.4%. The starting material was peripheral blood, obtained on day 0 of MenACWY control vaccination. Every receptor here comes from an adult in good health.

CDR3 region: CASSTGQGVAEAFF. DNA of the CDR3: TGCGCCAGCAGCACCGGACAGGGGGTCGCTGAAGCTTTCTTT. This chain connects TRBV5-1 to TRBJ1-1; 10 bases match TRBD1. Unmatched junction bases numbered 6, after V lost 4 bases and J lost 6 bases. CDR1 and CDR2 (germline): SGHRS, YFSETQ. The CDR3 sequence is 14 residues long.

The genes are TRBV7-9 and TRBJ2-3, with D possibly being TRBD2 (6 bases). The ends were cut back, 0 bases at V and 2 bases at J, with 12 bases in the middle. This CDR3 region has 16 residues. Germline V gene lookup returns CDR1 SEHNR and CDR2 FQNEAQ (reference sequence). The chain's CDR3 is CASSLAQVAVTDTQYF. DNA of the CDR3: TGTGCCAGCAGCTTAGCGCAGGTAGCGGTCACAGATACGCAGTATTTT. The whole variable domain, remainder taken from reference TRBV7-9 and TRBJ2-3, is DTGVSQNPRHKITKRGQNVTFRCDPISEHNRLYWYRQTLGQGPEFLTYFQNEAQLEKSRLLSDRFSAERPKGSFSTLEIQRTEQGDSAMYLCASSLAQVAVTDTQYFGPGTRLTVL.

The V gene is TRBV28, the J gene TRBJ1-6; weak D call: TRBD1 (6 bases). Between the trimmed V and J ends, which lost 8 bases and 6 bases, there was a span of 14 bases. Looked up from germline, CDR1 is MDHEN and CDR2 is SYDVKM. This CDR3 is 14 amino acids long. The CDR3 sequence: CASVWGAVNSPLHF. The CDR3 DNA follows: TGTGCCAGCGTTTGGGGGGCTGTTAATTCACCCCTCCACTTT.

The rearrangement links TRBV7-9 to TRBJ1-1, with D perhaps matching TRBD1 (5 bases). From germline, CDR1 is SEHNR and CDR2 FQNEAQ (reference sequence). V shed 8 bases and J shed 7 bases, with 11 bases lying between them. The length of the CDR3 is 11 residues. CDR3 coding DNA: TGTGCCAGCGGCAGGGCCCGTGAAGCTTTCTTT. Translation: CASGRAREAFF. The full variable domain, with the rest looked up from reference TRBV7-9 and TRBJ1-1, is DTGVSQNPRHKITKRGQNVTFRCDPISEHNRLYWYRQTLGQGPEFLTYFQNEAQLEKSRLLSDRFSAERPKGSFSTLEIQRTEQGDSAMYLCASGRAREAFFGQGTRLTVV.

This chain uses TRBV5-1 with TRBJ1-1, with 7 positions matching TRBD1. CDR3 size: 15 residues. Germline lookup yields CDR1 SGHRS and CDR2 YFSETQ. V shed 4 bases and J 1 base; nucleotides not matched to a gene: 7. The CDR3 DNA is TGCGCCAGCAGCACGGAGACAGGGTCGAACACTGAAGCTTTCTTT. Translation gives CASSTETGSNTEAFF.

The V gene is TRBV28, the J gene TRBJ2-1, with 11 bases aligning to TRBD1. The CDR3 extends over 16 amino acids. Germline CDR1 and CDR2: MDHEN and SYDVKM. V was clipped by 7 bases and J by 6 bases; unmatched bases: 11. CDR3 sequence: CASTSLDGTGGNEQFF. As DNA, the CDR3 is TGTGCCAGCACCTCCCTCGACGGGACAGGGGGCAATGAGCAGTTCTTC.

The chain joins TRBV6-6 to TRBJ2-7, with D perhaps matching TRBD2 (6 bases). Germline CDR1 reads MNHNY; CDR2 reads SVGAGI (reference sequence). The CDR3 loop spans 15 amino acids. The V and J ends lost 7 bases and 7 bases respectively, with 23 bases between them. DNA of the CDR3: TGTGCCAGCACTCAGGACAACGGGGGTCGAGGGGAGCAGTACTTC. Translated, it gives CASTQDNGGRGEQYF.

The V call is TRBV15, the J call TRBJ1-3; no reliable D call. In germline, CDR1 is LNHNV, CDR2 YYDKDF (reference sequence). V was clipped by 0 bases and J by 0 bases, with 6 bases between them. The CDR3 length is 15 residues. The CDR3 DNA follows: TGTGCCACCAGCAGAGATGACTTCTCTGGAAACACCATATATTTT. Translated, it gives CATSRDDFSGNTIYF. Using reference TRBV15 and TRBJ1-3 for the parts outside the CDR3, the full variable domain is DAMVIQNPRYQVTQFGKPVTLSCSQTLNHNVMYWYQQKSSQAPKLLFHYYDKDFNNEADTPDNFQSRRPNTSFCFLDIRSPGLGDTAMYLCATSRDDFSGNTIYFGEGSWLTVV.

As regards this clone: The same CDR3 arises from other DNA sequences in this sample as well. The chain employs TRBV5-1 and TRBJ2-5; no clear D. V was cut by 0 bases and J by 5 bases, with 2 bases left in between. This CDR3 contains 11 residues. Germline lookup yields CDR1 SGHRS and CDR2 YFSETQ. As DNA, the CDR3 is TGCGCCAGCAGCTTGGAGGAGACCCAGTACTTC. This sequence encodes CASSLEETQYF.

V usage is TRBV7-8 and J usage is TRBJ2-3; D unresolved. The germline V gene encodes CDR1 SGHVS and CDR2 FQNEAQ. Trimming stripped 5 bases from V and 3 bases from J, with 18 bases between. The CDR3 has 16 residues. The CDR3 region is CASSLLAYALTDTQYF. CDR3 nucleotide sequence: TGTGCCAGCAGCCTTTTGGCCTACGCTTTGACAGATACGCAGTATTTT.

The chain employs TRBV2 and TRBJ1-6, with D possibly being TRBD1 (6 bases). The ends were cut back, 6 bases at V and 8 bases at J, with 14 bases in the middle. The germline gives CDR1 SNHLY, CDR2 FYNNEI. The CDR3 has 14 amino acids. The CDR3 region has the DNA TGTGCCAGCAGGATCCGGGACAAGGATTCACCCCTCCACTTT. Its protein is CASRIRDKDSPLHF.

This chain links TRBV28 with TRBJ2-7, with D uncertain. The V end lost 7 bases, the J end lost 4 bases, and 14 bases lay between the germline ends. Germline values: CDR1 MDHEN, CDR2 SYDVKM. This CDR3 region has 13 residues. The CDR3: CASNGVAGYEQYF. In DNA form, the CDR3 reads TGTGCCAGCAATGGGGTAGCTGGGTACGAGCAGTACTTC.

V usage is TRBV2 and J usage is TRBJ2-5; D might be TRBD1 (5 bases). This CDR3 contains 13 residues. Trimming removed 4 bases from V and 2 bases from J, with 8 bases in between. CDR1 is SNHLY, CDR2 FYNNEI, per germline. The CDR3 spells CASSVQGQETQYF. CDR3 coding DNA: TGTGCCAGCAGTGTTCAGGGACAAGAGACCCAGTACTTC.

The chain recombines TRBV7-6 with TRBJ1-2; 8 nucleotides agree with TRBD1. This CDR3 region has 15 residues. Germline CDR1 is SGHVS and CDR2 is FNYEAQ. V gave up 2 bases and J gave up 4 bases; unmatched junction bases: 6. This CDR3 is CASSLTTGGGYGYTF. CDR3 DNA sequence: TGTGCCAGCAGCTTAACAACAGGGGGTGGCTATGGCTACACCTTC.

In DNA, the CDR3 is TGCGCCAGCAGCCCCAACCCAGGGGTTAATGAAAAACTGTTTTTT. Encoded protein: CASSPNPGVNEKLFF. The gene calls are TRBV5-1 and TRBJ1-4; D is possibly TRBD1 (6 bases). CDR3 size: 15 residues. V gave up 4 bases and J gave up 4 bases, with 14 bases separating them. CDR1 is SGHRS, CDR2 YFSETQ, per germline.

The chain employs TRBV7-9 and TRBJ2-4; 9 bases line up with TRBD1. V shed 5 bases and J 8 bases; nucleotides not matched to a gene: 7. The CDR3 is 14 residues long. From germline, CDR1 is SEHNR and CDR2 FQNEAQ (reference sequence). The CDR3 reads CASSRGGQGHIQYF. The CDR3 DNA reads as TGTGCCAGCAGCAGAGGGGGACAGGGTCACATTCAGTACTTC.

V gene TRBV5-1 combines with J gene TRBJ2-5; perhaps TRBD1 as D (6 bases). Trimming removed 4 bases from V and 7 bases from J, with 23 bases in between. This CDR3 has 16 residues. Germline lookup yields CDR1 SGHRS and CDR2 YFSETQ. The CDR3 coding sequence is TGCGCCAGCAGCGCACTACCGGGCGCAGGGGAAGGGACCCAGTACTTC. This encodes CASSALPGAGEGTQYF. Variable domain in full (rest from reference TRBV5-1 and TRBJ2-5): KAGVTQTPRYLIKTRGQQVTLSCSPISGHRSVSWYQQTPGQGLQFLFEYFSETQRNKGNFPGRFSGRQFSNSRSEMNVSTLELGDSALYLCASSALPGAGEGTQYFGPGTRLLVL.

The rearrangement links TRBV3-1 (or the pseudogene TRBV3-2) to TRBJ2-3; D not certain. CDR1 LGHDT and CDR2 YNNKEL come from the germline V gene (reference sequence). Trimming took off 5 bases at V and 6 bases at J, with 6 bases between the two ends. The CDR3 is 11 residues long. CDR3 coding DNA: TGTGCCAGCAGCAATGGTGATACGCAGTATTTT. It translates to CASSNGDTQYF.

The sample holds one count of this clone. This chain uses TRBV5-1 with TRBJ2-3; D unresolved. CDR3 length: 14 amino acids. Trimming pared 0 bases from V and 8 bases from J, leaving 13 bases between. CDR1 and CDR2 (germline): SGHRS, YFSETQ. CDR3 nucleotides: TGCGCCAGCAGCTTGGAGGGCCACTCGGGTACGCAGTATTTT. It encodes CASSLEGHSGTQYF.

The J gene is TRBJ2-3, the V gene TRBV4-2; tentative D call: TRBD2 (5 bases). Trimming left V 4 bases short and J 0 bases short, with 17 bases between. Germline assignment: CDR1 LGHNA and CDR2 YNFKEQ. The CDR3 has 17 residues. CDR3: CASSPISSGPSTDTQYF. In nucleotides, the CDR3 is TGTGCCAGCAGCCCGATATCCAGCGGTCCTAGCACAGATACGCAGTATTTT.

V gene TRBV10-3 combines with J gene TRBJ2-1; possibly TRBD2 for D (6 bases). This CDR3 is 16 amino acids long. In germline, CDR1 is ENHRY, CDR2 SYGVKD. Trimming took off 7 bases at V and 1 base at J, with 17 bases between the two ends. The CDR3 DNA sequence: TGTGCCATCAAGGGGACTTCGGGTGAATCCTACAATGAGCAGTTCTTC. Amino acid sequence: CAIKGTSGESYNEQFF.

The chain recombines TRBV5-4 with TRBJ1-1, with a possible D match to TRBD1 (5 bases). Deletions cut 1 base from V and 6 bases from J, with 13 bases between. The CDR3 loop spans 14 amino acids. In germline, CDR1 is SGHNT, CDR2 YYREEE (reference sequence). CDR3 sequence: CASSLMLGGPEAFF. As DNA, the CDR3 is TGTGCCAGCAGCTTGATGTTGGGGGGTCCTGAAGCTTTCTTT.